A selection of T cell receptor beta chains follows, all from one sample in a study of blood T cells in healthy people across ages. TCRdb processed the 5' RACE reads anew with MiXCR; each CDR3 protein has one entry. This table has 790,000 or so distinct CDR3 sequences, 45% to 70% appearing once. The sequenced sample was blood. The receptors were gathered from a man in his forties in good health. Both conserved end residues are part of each CDR3. Fields, in order: V gene, D gene, clone size, J gene, CDR3 DNA, CDR3 protein. A D gene is named only where the DNA matches it firmly. Rows may omit the clone size; those that give it use once, few, many or a size class.

v_gene: TRBV5-1
d_gene: -
abundance: few
j_gene: TRBJ2-3
CDR3nt: TGCGCCAGCAGCTCCCTGGGGGCGTCCCGACGGACAGATACGCAGTATTTT
CDR3aa: CASSSLGASRRTDTQYF

v_gene: TRBV28
d_gene: -
abundance: -
j_gene: TRBJ2-3
CDR3nt: TGTGCCAGCAGCGATCCGGGCACAGATACGCAGTATTTT
CDR3aa: CASSDPGTDTQYF

v_gene: TRBV29-1
d_gene: -
abundance: -
j_gene: TRBJ1-4
CDR3nt: TGCAGCATACCCCGGGACACCGATAATGAAAAACTGTTTTTT
CDR3aa: CSIPRDTDNEKLFF

v_gene: TRBV7-2
d_gene: -
abundance: few
j_gene: TRBJ2-1
CDR3nt: TGTGCCAGCAGCGTACATCCAGGGTACAATGAGCAGTTCTTC
CDR3aa: CASSVHPGYNEQFF

v_gene: TRBV4-3
d_gene: -
abundance: few
j_gene: TRBJ2-5
CDR3nt: TGCGCCAGCAGCCAAGCTCGGTTTCGAGAGACCCAGTACTTC
CDR3aa: CASSQARFRETQYF

v_gene: TRBV20-1
d_gene: -
abundance: few
j_gene: TRBJ1-6
CDR3nt: TGCAGTGCTAGAGATATCAGGGATACTTCACCCCTCCACTTT
CDR3aa: CSARDIRDTSPLHF

v_gene: TRBV6-2/TRBV6-3
d_gene: -
abundance: few
j_gene: TRBJ2-4
CDR3nt: TGTGCCAGCAGCCCAAGGCTAGAAAACATTCAGTACTTC
CDR3aa: CASSPRLENIQYF

v_gene: TRBV28
d_gene: -
abundance: -
j_gene: TRBJ2-7
CDR3nt: TGTGCCAGCAGTTTGGGCCCTAGCCCGCAGTACTTC
CDR3aa: CASSLGPSPQYF

v_gene: TRBV7-2
d_gene: TRBD1
abundance: -
j_gene: TRBJ2-5
CDR3nt: TGTGCCAGCAGCTTAGTAGGGACAGGGGGTCGGAATGAGCAGTACTTC
CDR3aa: CASSLVGTGGRNEQYF

v_gene: TRBV6-5
d_gene: -
abundance: -
j_gene: TRBJ2-5
CDR3nt: TGTGCCAGCAGTTACATATCGAGTCAAGAGACCCAGCACTTC
CDR3aa: CASSYISSQETQHF

v_gene: TRBV6-2/TRBV6-3
d_gene: -
abundance: -
j_gene: TRBJ2-3
CDR3nt: TGTGCCAGCAGCCGCCCATTGGATACGCAGTATTTT
CDR3aa: CASSRPLDTQYF

v_gene: TRBV20-1
d_gene: -
abundance: few
j_gene: TRBJ2-5
CDR3nt: TGCAGTGCTCCCATCGGAGGGACCCAGTACTTC
CDR3aa: CSAPIGGTQYF

v_gene: TRBV12-3/TRBV12-4
d_gene: TRBD1
abundance: once
j_gene: TRBJ1-5
CDR3nt: TGTGCCAGCAGTTCCTCGAGACAGGGGGCAAATCAGCCCCAGCATTTT
CDR3aa: CASSSSRQGANQPQHF

v_gene: TRBV27
d_gene: -
abundance: once
j_gene: TRBJ2-7
CDR3nt: TGTGCCAGCAGTTCCCGGGACACTTCCGACGAGCAGTACTTC
CDR3aa: CASSSRDTSDEQYF

v_gene: TRBV12-5
d_gene: TRBD1
abundance: few
j_gene: TRBJ2-1
CDR3nt: TGTGCTAGTGGTCTCACAGTGACAGGGATCTACAATGAGCAGTTCTTC
CDR3aa: CASGLTVTGIYNEQFF

v_gene: TRBV28
d_gene: -
abundance: -
j_gene: TRBJ2-7
CDR3nt: TGTGCCAGCAGTTTATTAGTTGGCAGCTCCTACGAGCAGTACTTC
CDR3aa: CASSLLVGSSYEQYF

v_gene: TRBV5-1
d_gene: -
abundance: -
j_gene: TRBJ2-7
CDR3nt: TGCGCCAGCAGCCCAGAACAGGGACGAAGGGACGAGCAGTACTTC
CDR3aa: CASSPEQGRRDEQYF

v_gene: TRBV12-3/TRBV12-4
d_gene: -
abundance: -
j_gene: TRBJ2-5
CDR3nt: TGTGCCAGCAGTTTAGTTCCGGGGCAGCCACAAGAGACCCAGTACTTC
CDR3aa: CASSLVPGQPQETQYF

v_gene: TRBV28
d_gene: TRBD1
abundance: -
j_gene: TRBJ1-5
CDR3nt: TGTGCCAGCAGTTTATCCTATTACAGGGGGCATAGCAATCAGCCCCAGCATTTT
CDR3aa: CASSLSYYRGHSNQPQHF

v_gene: TRBV5-1
d_gene: -
abundance: -
j_gene: TRBJ1-1
CDR3nt: TGCGCCAGCAGCTTGGTGGAGGACGGGGGGGCTTTCTTT
CDR3aa: CASSLVEDGGAFF

v_gene: TRBV7-2
d_gene: -
abundance: -
j_gene: TRBJ2-4
CDR3nt: TGTGCCAGCAGCTCCTTCCGGGGCATTCAGTACTTC
CDR3aa: CASSSFRGIQYF

v_gene: TRBV7-7
d_gene: -
abundance: -
j_gene: TRBJ2-3
CDR3nt: TGTGCTAGCAGTAAAGGGTCTAGCCTCGCAGATACGCAGTATTTT
CDR3aa: CASSKGSSLADTQYF

v_gene: TRBV11-3
d_gene: TRBD1
abundance: -
j_gene: TRBJ2-7
CDR3nt: TGTGCCAGCAGTGGAGGGACAGGATACAATGAGCAGTACTTC
CDR3aa: CASSGGTGYNEQYF

v_gene: TRBV28
d_gene: TRBD1
abundance: -
j_gene: TRBJ1-2
CDR3nt: TGTGCCGGCACCCAGGGGGGGACAGGGGCCCCGGGCCATGGCTACACCTTC
CDR3aa: CAGTQGGTGAPGHGYTF

v_gene: TRBV9
d_gene: TRBD1
abundance: -
j_gene: TRBJ2-5
CDR3nt: TGTGCCAGCAGCGTAGGGACAGGGTCGACCCAAGAGACCCAGTACTTC
CDR3aa: CASSVGTGSTQETQYF

v_gene: TRBV28
d_gene: -
abundance: -
j_gene: TRBJ2-7
CDR3nt: TGTGCCAGCAGTTTTGCCCCGGGATACGAGCAGTACTTC
CDR3aa: CASSFAPGYEQYF

v_gene: TRBV9
d_gene: TRBD2
abundance: -
j_gene: TRBJ2-5
CDR3nt: TGTGCCAGCAGCGTCAGCGGGGGGAAACAAGAGACCCAGTACTTC
CDR3aa: CASSVSGGKQETQYF

v_gene: TRBV7-3
d_gene: -
abundance: -
j_gene: TRBJ1-1
CDR3nt: TGTGCCAGCAGCTCTAGGATGAACACTGAAGCTTTCTTT
CDR3aa: CASSSRMNTEAFF